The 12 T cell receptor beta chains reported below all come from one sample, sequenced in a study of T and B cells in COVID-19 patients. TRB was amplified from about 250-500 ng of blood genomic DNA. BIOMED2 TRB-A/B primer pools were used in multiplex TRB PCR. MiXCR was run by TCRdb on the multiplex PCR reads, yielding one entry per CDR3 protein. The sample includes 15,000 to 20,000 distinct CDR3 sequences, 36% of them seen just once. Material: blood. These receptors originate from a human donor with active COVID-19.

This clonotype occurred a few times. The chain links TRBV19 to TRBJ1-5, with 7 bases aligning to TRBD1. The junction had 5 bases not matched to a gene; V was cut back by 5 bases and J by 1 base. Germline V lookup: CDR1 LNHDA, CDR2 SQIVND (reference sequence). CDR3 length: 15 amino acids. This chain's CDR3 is CASSWDSRSNQPQHF. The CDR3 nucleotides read TGTGCCAGTAGTTGGGACAGTCGAAGCAATCAGCCCCAGCATTTT.

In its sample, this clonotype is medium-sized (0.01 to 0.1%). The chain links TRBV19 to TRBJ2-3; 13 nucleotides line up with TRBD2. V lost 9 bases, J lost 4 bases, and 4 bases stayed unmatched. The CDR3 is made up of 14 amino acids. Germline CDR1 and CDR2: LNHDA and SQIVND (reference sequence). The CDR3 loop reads CARTSGGLADTQYF. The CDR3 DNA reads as TGTGCCAGGACTAGCGGGGGGTTGGCAGATACGCAGTATTTT.

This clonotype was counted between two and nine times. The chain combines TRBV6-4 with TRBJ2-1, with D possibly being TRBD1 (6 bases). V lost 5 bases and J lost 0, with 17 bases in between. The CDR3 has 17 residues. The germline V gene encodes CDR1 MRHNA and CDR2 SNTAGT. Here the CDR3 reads CASSIHRVSSSYNEQFF. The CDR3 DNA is TGTGCCAGCAGTATTCACAGGGTTAGTAGCTCCTACAATGAGCAGTTCTTC.

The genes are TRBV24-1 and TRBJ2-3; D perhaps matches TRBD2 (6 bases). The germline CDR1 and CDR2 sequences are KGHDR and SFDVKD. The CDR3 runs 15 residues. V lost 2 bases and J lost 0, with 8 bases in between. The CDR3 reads CATSDWGLSTDTQYF. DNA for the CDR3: TGTGCCACCAGTGATTGGGGACTGAGCACAGATACGCAGTATTTT.

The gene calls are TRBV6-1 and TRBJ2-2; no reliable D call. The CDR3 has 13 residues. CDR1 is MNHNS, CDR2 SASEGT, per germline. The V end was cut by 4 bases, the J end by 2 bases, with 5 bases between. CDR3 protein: CASSVINTGELFF. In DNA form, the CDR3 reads TGTGCCAGCAGTGTAATAAACACCGGGGAGCTGTTTTTT.

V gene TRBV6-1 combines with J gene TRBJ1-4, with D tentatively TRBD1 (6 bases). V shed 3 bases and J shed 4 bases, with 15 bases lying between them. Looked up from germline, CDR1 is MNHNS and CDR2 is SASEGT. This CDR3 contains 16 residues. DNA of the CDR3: TGTGCCAGCAGTGATATAACGACAGGTTATAATGAAAAACTGTTTTTT. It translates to CASSDITTGYNEKLFF.

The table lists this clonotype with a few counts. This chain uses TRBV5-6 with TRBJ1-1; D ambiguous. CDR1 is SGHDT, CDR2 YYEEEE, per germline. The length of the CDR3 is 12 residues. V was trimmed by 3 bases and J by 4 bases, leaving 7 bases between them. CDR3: CASSSDFTEAFF. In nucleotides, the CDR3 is TGTGCCAGCAGCTCCGATTTCACTGAAGCTTTCTTT.

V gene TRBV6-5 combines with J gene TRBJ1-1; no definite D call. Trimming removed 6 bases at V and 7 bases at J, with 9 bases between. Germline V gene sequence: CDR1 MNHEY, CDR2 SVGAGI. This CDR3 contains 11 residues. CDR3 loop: CASSGPFEAFF. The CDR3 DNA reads TGTGCCAGCAGCGGCCCGTTTGAAGCTTTCTTT.

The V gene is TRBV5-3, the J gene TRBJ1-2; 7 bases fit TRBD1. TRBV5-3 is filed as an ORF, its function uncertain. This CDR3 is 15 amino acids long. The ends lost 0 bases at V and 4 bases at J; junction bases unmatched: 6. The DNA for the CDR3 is TGTGCCAGAAGCTTGGGGGATGGGACAGTCTATGGCTACACCTTC. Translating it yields CARSLGDGTVYGYTF.

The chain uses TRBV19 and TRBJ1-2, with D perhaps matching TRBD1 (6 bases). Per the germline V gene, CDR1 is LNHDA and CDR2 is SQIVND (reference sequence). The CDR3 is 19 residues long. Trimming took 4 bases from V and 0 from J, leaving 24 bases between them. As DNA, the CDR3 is TGTGCCAGTAGTACACAACGTCCTGGACAGTCTTTTGCTAACTATGGCTACACCTTC. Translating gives CASSTQRPGQSFANYGYTF.

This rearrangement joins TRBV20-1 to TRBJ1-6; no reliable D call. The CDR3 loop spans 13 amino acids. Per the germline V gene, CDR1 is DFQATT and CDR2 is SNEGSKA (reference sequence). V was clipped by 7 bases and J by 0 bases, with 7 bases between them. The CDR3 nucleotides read TGCAGTGGCCTGAGCTCCTATAATTCACCCCTCCACTTT. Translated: CSGLSSYNSPLHF.

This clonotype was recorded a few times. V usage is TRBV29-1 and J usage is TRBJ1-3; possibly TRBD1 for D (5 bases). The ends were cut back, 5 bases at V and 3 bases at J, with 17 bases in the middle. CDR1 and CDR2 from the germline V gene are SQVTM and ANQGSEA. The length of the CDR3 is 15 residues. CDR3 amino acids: CSVFTGRDGGNTIYF. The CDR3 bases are TGCAGCGTTTTCACCGGGAGGGACGGTGGAAACACCATATATTTT.